The text below deals with one T cell receptor (beta chain). Its antigen target is currently unknown. The input lacks base qualities; no much larger clone sits a single base away. Sequencing used an Illumina HiSeq 1500. TCRdb reanalyzed the raw reads on its own, using fastp at Q25 for trimming and MiXCR for clone calling, and kept in-frame beta chains. Rows merge per CDR3 protein into single entries with the most common DNA and genes. For this sample the table gives about 920,000 distinct CDR3 sequences, of which around 32% were detected only once. The top ten hold roughly 13% of the sample. Relative to germline, V is 0 bases shorter and J is 3 bases shorter, with 10 bases between their ends. Measured from the cysteine to the phenylalanine, the CDR3 is 15 residues long. The DNA shown is the 45-base CDR3, in frame from base 1. Via the germline V gene, CDR1 is ENHRY and CDR2 SYGVKD. These data are taken from a study of T cell repertoires in cytomegalovirus infection (dated by TCRdb to about 2019). About the full investigation: Recently identified HLA-C-restricted CMV epitopes, whose presentation resists viral immunomodulation, were targeted by peptide stimulations together with well-studied HLA-B-restricted epitopes. Donor HLA type was relevant to the analysis, as public TCR beta signatures indicated carriage of CMV infection together with the matching HLA type.

Read against the paper, the sample's treatment or condition label means: in vitro stimulation with specific CMV peptide epitopes to enrich CMV-specific T cells. Overall results and qualifications from the work: Cumulative frequency of public TCR beta family members discriminated carriers of CMV infection plus the relevant HLA type in this cohort and an independent approximately 370-donor cohort. The ex vivo response was dominated by HLA-C-restricted CMV-specific TCR beta clonotypes, which also provided the single most frequent clonotype in two of eight donors.

The sequence links TRBV10-3 to TRBJ2-3, and perhaps TRBD2 as D gene, on 6 matching bases. The specimen was cultured CD8+ T cells from PBMCs, collected from culture after CMV antigen stimulation. This TCR derives from a human donor in good health (CMV status not recorded). Some clones in this sample may be carry-over from other donors' samples. The encoded CDR3 is CAISESIAGTDTQYF. The nucleotide sequence reads as follows: TGTGCCATCAGTGAGTCGATCGCGGGGACAGATACGCAGTATTTT.